These 9 T cell receptor beta chains were all obtained from the same sample, sequenced in a study of cytomegalovirus exposure and HLA in healthy donors. Repertoires were generated with immunoSEQ multiplex PCR, while TCRdb's copy carries only in-frame clones and drops some. The profile covers some 150,000 clones, with approximately 90% appearing a single time and around 0.7% taken by the ten largest. The sequencing input was PBMCs. The origin of the receptors is a man aged 18 to 29 in good health and CMV-seronegative.

The CDR3 coding sequence is TGTGCCAGCTCACCCAGACAGGGCGACTACGAGCAGTACGTC. Translated: CASSPRQGDYEQYV. This chain uses TRBV18 with TRBJ2-7; 7 bases match TRBD1. This CDR3 comprises 14 residues. CDR1 is KGHSH, CDR2 LQKENI, per germline. With V trimmed by 3 bases and J by 3 bases, 5 bases remained unmatched.

This clone was recorded only once. V and J are TRBV2 and TRBJ1-5; D unclear. This CDR3 has 15 residues. Germline V gene lookup returns CDR1 SNHLY and CDR2 FYNNEI. The V end lost 1 base, the J end lost 1 base, and 8 bases lay between the germline ends. The CDR3 is CASSEDSLSNQPQHF. The CDR3 coding sequence is TGTGCCAGCAGTGAAGACAGCCTAAGCAATCAGCCCCAGCATTTT.

This chain uses TRBV10-3 with TRBJ2-7, with D tentatively TRBD2 (5 bases). The CDR3 is made up of 12 amino acids. Germline-derived CDR1 and CDR2 are ENHRY and SYGVKD. V lost 8 bases and J lost 2, with 10 bases in between. The CDR3 DNA follows: TGTGCCATCGGAATACTAGCCTACGAGCAGTACTTC. Translated, it gives CAIGILAYEQYF.

V is TRBV2 and J is TRBJ1-1, with 9 bases matching TRBD1. Germline loops: CDR1 SNHLY, CDR2 FYNNEI. The V and J ends lost 7 bases and 0 bases, in that order; junction bases with no gene match: 3. This CDR3 is built from 14 residues. The CDR3 loop reads CASTRTGVNTEAFF. The CDR3 DNA follows: TGTGCCAGCACCAGGACAGGGGTGAACACTGAAGCTTTCTTT.

V usage is TRBV6-4 and J usage is TRBJ2-1; maybe TRBD2 (6 bases). V was trimmed by 3 bases and J by 10 bases, leaving 28 bases between them. The germline gives CDR1 MRHNA, CDR2 SNTAGT. The CDR3 length is 18 residues. DNA for the CDR3: TGTGCCAGCAGTGAACCCCCGTTTACGGGAGTGAGTCCACGGGAGCAGTTCTTC. It is translated as CASSEPPFTGVSPREQFF.

J is TRBJ2-3 and V is TRBV14; 9 bases are shared with TRBD2. This CDR3 has 18 residues. J gave up 0 bases and V 3 bases, and 10 bases lay outside the gene matches. CDR1 is SGHDN and CDR2 is FVKESK in the germline V gene. CDR3 residues: CASSQSGTSLASTDTQYF. The DNA of the CDR3 is TGTGCCAGCAGCCAGAGCGGGACTAGCCTAGCCAGCACAGATACGCAGTATTTT.

This chain connects TRBV6-5 to TRBJ2-1; the match to TRBD2 covers 8 bases. The CDR3 spans 15 residues. The germline V gene encodes CDR1 MNHEY and CDR2 SVGAGI. The J segment lost 2 bases and the V segment lost 6 bases, leaving 6 bases of the junction unmatched. The CDR3 spells CASRTGTRPYNEQFF. The CDR3 nucleotides read TGTGCCAGCAGGACCGGGACTAGGCCCTACAATGAGCAGTTCTTC.

The chain employs TRBV19 and TRBJ2-3, with D possibly matching TRBD2 (6 bases). The CDR3 spans 15 residues. Germline CDR1 LNHDA, CDR2 SQIVND (reference sequence). V gave up 3 bases and J gave up 4 bases, with 14 bases separating them. The DNA for the CDR3 is TGTGCCAGTAGTATCCCTACGGGAGCGGCAGATACGCAGTATTTT. Protein sequence: CASSIPTGAADTQYF.

This clone was recorded only once. The chain employs TRBV30 and TRBJ2-5, with 7 nucleotides matching TRBD2. V shed 1 base, J shed 0 bases, and the junction held 2 bases outside the gene matches. This CDR3 spans 14 amino acids. Germline-derived CDR1 and CDR2 are GTSNPN and SVGIG (reference sequence). The CDR3 nucleotides are TGTGCCTGGAGTGGGCTAGCGGACCAAGAGACCCAGTACTTC. Translating gives CAWSGLADQETQYF. Combining the CDR3 with reference TRBV30 and TRBJ2-5 gives the whole variable domain SQTIHQWPATLVQPVGSPLSLECTVEGTSNPNLYWYRQAAGRGLQLLFYSVGIGQISSEVPQNLSASRPQDRQFILSSKKLLLSDSGFYLCAWSGLADQETQYFGPGTRLLVL.